These T cell receptor beta chains were read from a single sample in a study of T cell responses to AZD1222 COVID-19 vaccine. Assay: immunoSEQ multiplex PCR; the TCRdb copy retains only in-frame clones and omits some. The profile shows 90,000 to 100,000 clones, roughly 90% of them singletons. Sequencing used peripheral blood, obtained 28 days after the second AZD1222 dose. The receptors stem from an adult who received the AZD1222 COVID-19 vaccine. CDR3s include the opening cysteine and the closing phenylalanine or tryptophan. The order of the fields is clone size, V gene, J gene, D gene, CDR3 DNA, CDR3 protein. D genes are given only for firm matches. Size is omitted from some rows. Given values are once, few, many or a class for expanded clones.

clone size: -
V gene: TRBV7-2
J gene: TRBJ2-2
D gene: -
CDR3 DNA: TGTGCCAGCACCCCGTTGACCGGGGAGCTGTTTTTT
CDR3 protein: CASTPLTGELFF

clone size: -
V gene: TRBV28
J gene: TRBJ2-7
D gene: TRBD1
CDR3 DNA: TGTGCCAGCAAGGGGACAGGGACCTACGAGCAGTACTTC
CDR3 protein: CASKGTGTYEQYF

clone size: -
V gene: TRBV20-1
J gene: TRBJ2-7
D gene: -
CDR3 DNA: TGCAGTGCCAACCCCCTCGAGCAGTACTTC
CDR3 protein: CSANPLEQYF

clone size: -
V gene: TRBV3-1/TRBV3-2
J gene: TRBJ1-2
D gene: -
CDR3 DNA: TGTGCCAGCAGCCCTTCGACAGCATCCAGGGGTGGCTACACCTTC
CDR3 protein: CASSPSTASRGGYTF

clone size: -
V gene: TRBV19
J gene: TRBJ2-7
D gene: TRBD1
CDR3 DNA: TGTGCCAGTAGTATCCCCCAACCGACAGGGGACGAGCAGTACTTC
CDR3 protein: CASSIPQPTGDEQYF

clone size: -
V gene: TRBV6-5
J gene: TRBJ2-3
D gene: -
CDR3 DNA: TGTGCCAGCAGCGCTATTGGTACGCAGTATTTT
CDR3 protein: CASSAIGTQYF

clone size: once
V gene: TRBV6-5
J gene: TRBJ1-2
D gene: -
CDR3 DNA: TGTGCCAGCAGTTACTCGATATGGGGGTCTGACTATGGCTACACCTTC
CDR3 protein: CASSYSIWGSDYGYTF

clone size: once
V gene: TRBV27
J gene: TRBJ1-2
D gene: TRBD1
CDR3 DNA: TGTGCCAGCAGTTTATCGAGCCCGGGGAGGGGGCATGGCTACACCTTC
CDR3 protein: CASSLSSPGRGHGYTF

clone size: -
V gene: TRBV29-1
J gene: TRBJ2-2
D gene: -
CDR3 DNA: TGCAGCGTTGGCAGGAACACCGGGGAGCTGTTTTTT
CDR3 protein: CSVGRNTGELFF

clone size: once
V gene: TRBV6-5
J gene: TRBJ1-1
D gene: -
CDR3 DNA: TGTGCCAGCAAAGGCCCGGGGAACACTGAAGCTTTCTTT
CDR3 protein: CASKGPGNTEAFF

clone size: -
V gene: TRBV12-3/TRBV12-4
J gene: TRBJ2-5
D gene: -
CDR3 DNA: TGTGCCAGCAGTTTTATAGGAGAGACCCAGTACTTC
CDR3 protein: CASSFIGETQYF

clone size: -
V gene: TRBV28
J gene: TRBJ1-1
D gene: -
CDR3 DNA: TGTGCCAGCAGTCTGTCCGGGCCCCGGTGGACTGAAGCTTTCTTT
CDR3 protein: CASSLSGPRWTEAFF

clone size: -
V gene: TRBV6-5
J gene: TRBJ1-2
D gene: -
CDR3 DNA: TGTGCCAGCAGTACACAGGGTGGCTATGGCTACACCTTC
CDR3 protein: CASSTQGGYGYTF

clone size: -
V gene: TRBV7-8
J gene: TRBJ2-5
D gene: TRBD2
CDR3 DNA: TGTGCCAGCAGCCCACGACTAGCGGGGCAACCGGAGACCCAGTACTTC
CDR3 protein: CASSPRLAGQPETQYF

clone size: -
V gene: TRBV5-6
J gene: TRBJ1-5
D gene: -
CDR3 DNA: TGTGCCAGCAGCACAATAGGGTCCGTGACAGAAAAGGATCAGCCCCAGCATTTT
CDR3 protein: CASSTIGSVTEKDQPQHF

clone size: few
V gene: TRBV4-2
J gene: TRBJ2-1
D gene: -
CDR3 DNA: TGTGCCAGCAGCCAAGATAGGAGCTCCTACAATGAGCAGTTCTTC
CDR3 protein: CASSQDRSSYNEQFF

clone size: once
V gene: TRBV28
J gene: TRBJ1-5
D gene: -
CDR3 DNA: TGTGCCAGCAGTCTCCTTCAGGCAGTCAATCAGCCCCAGCATTTT
CDR3 protein: CASSLLQAVNQPQHF

clone size: -
V gene: TRBV20-1
J gene: TRBJ2-1
D gene: -
CDR3 DNA: TGCAGTGCTAGTCCAATTCGGCAGGGGATTGTAGGTGAGCAGTTCTTC
CDR3 protein: CSASPIRQGIVGEQFF

clone size: -
V gene: TRBV4-3
J gene: TRBJ1-6
D gene: -
CDR3 DNA: TGCGCCAGCAGCCAAGAGACAGAACGCTCACCCCTCCACTTT
CDR3 protein: CASSQETERSPLHF

clone size: -
V gene: TRBV29-1
J gene: TRBJ2-1
D gene: TRBD2
CDR3 DNA: TGCAGCGTTGGAGCGAGCGGGAGCTACAATGAGCAGTTCTTC
CDR3 protein: CSVGASGSYNEQFF

clone size: -
V gene: TRBV6-1
J gene: TRBJ2-4
D gene: -
CDR3 DNA: TGTGCCAGCAGTGAAGTCAGACTCAAAAACATTCAGTACTTC
CDR3 protein: CASSEVRLKNIQYF

clone size: -
V gene: TRBV6-5
J gene: TRBJ1-1
D gene: -
CDR3 DNA: TGTGCCAGCCTCGGTCGCACTGAAGCTTTCTTT
CDR3 protein: CASLGRTEAFF

clone size: -
V gene: TRBV7-3
J gene: TRBJ2-5
D gene: -
CDR3 DNA: TGTGCCAGCAGCCAAGGAGTCGGGGAGACCCAGTACTTC
CDR3 protein: CASSQGVGETQYF

clone size: hyperexpanded
V gene: TRBV28
J gene: TRBJ2-7
D gene: -
CDR3 DNA: TGTGCCAGCAGTTTCGTGGGGTACGAGCAGTACTTC
CDR3 protein: CASSFVGYEQYF

clone size: -
V gene: TRBV7-2
J gene: TRBJ1-1
D gene: -
CDR3 DNA: TGTGCCAGCAGCTTCTCAGGGAACACTGAAGCTTTCTTT
CDR3 protein: CASSFSGNTEAFF

clone size: -
V gene: TRBV4-3
J gene: TRBJ2-1
D gene: TRBD2
CDR3 DNA: TGCGCCAGCAGCCGAGATCCCGGGACTAGTGGCAATGAGCAGTTCTTC
CDR3 protein: CASSRDPGTSGNEQFF

clone size: once
V gene: TRBV24-1
J gene: TRBJ2-5
D gene: -
CDR3 DNA: TGTGCCACCCAAAGGACACTTCAAGAGACCCAGTACTTC
CDR3 protein: CATQRTLQETQYF

clone size: once
V gene: TRBV29-1
J gene: TRBJ1-2
D gene: -
CDR3 DNA: TGCAGCGTTGAAGCCGGACAGAGCTATGGCTACACCTTC
CDR3 protein: CSVEAGQSYGYTF

clone size: -
V gene: TRBV7-2
J gene: TRBJ2-7
D gene: -
CDR3 DNA: TGTGCCAGCAGCCCCCGTCACCCTCGGGACCCAGCCTACGAGCAGTACTTC
CDR3 protein: CASSPRHPRDPAYEQYF

clone size: -
V gene: TRBV7-3
J gene: TRBJ2-5
D gene: TRBD1
CDR3 DNA: TGTGCCAGCAGTCAAACAGGGGCGGGAGAGACCCAGTACTTC
CDR3 protein: CASSQTGAGETQYF

clone size: -
V gene: TRBV30
J gene: TRBJ2-3
D gene: TRBD2
CDR3 DNA: TGTGCCTGGAGTATAGCGGGAACAGATACGCAGTATTTT
CDR3 protein: CAWSIAGTDTQYF

clone size: -
V gene: TRBV9
J gene: TRBJ2-3
D gene: -
CDR3 DNA: TGTGCCAGCAGACCTGACCTAAGTCACCTCACAGATACGCAGTATTTT
CDR3 protein: CASRPDLSHLTDTQYF

clone size: once
V gene: TRBV28
J gene: TRBJ2-1
D gene: -
CDR3 DNA: TGTGCCAGCAGTTTCGGACGAAATGAGCAGTTCTTC
CDR3 protein: CASSFGRNEQFF

clone size: -
V gene: TRBV9
J gene: TRBJ2-3
D gene: TRBD2
CDR3 DNA: TGTGCCAGCAGCGTAGGACTAGCGGGAACAGATACGCAGTATTTT
CDR3 protein: CASSVGLAGTDTQYF

clone size: -
V gene: TRBV21-1
J gene: TRBJ1-4
D gene: -
CDR3 DNA: TGTGCCAGCAGCAACGGGAGTTATAATGAAAAACTGTTTTTT
CDR3 protein: CASSNGSYNEKLFF

clone size: once
V gene: TRBV12-2
J gene: TRBJ2-5
D gene: -
CDR3 DNA: TGTGCAAGTCGCTCACTAGCGGCCCAAGAGACCCAGTACTTC
CDR3 protein: CASRSLAAQETQYF

clone size: -
V gene: TRBV11-3
J gene: TRBJ1-1
D gene: TRBD1
CDR3 DNA: TGTGCCAGCAGCCAATTCACAGGGGACACTGAAGCTTTCTTT
CDR3 protein: CASSQFTGDTEAFF

clone size: -
V gene: TRBV28
J gene: TRBJ1-4
D gene: -
CDR3 DNA: TGTGCCAGCAACGCATTTACCAGTCGGGCGGCAACCGAAAAACTGTTTTTT
CDR3 protein: CASNAFTSRAATEKLFF

clone size: once
V gene: TRBV2
J gene: TRBJ2-5
D gene: TRBD1
CDR3 DNA: TGTGCCAGCAGGGGGGACAGGGGAGTAGAGACCCAGTACTTC
CDR3 protein: CASRGDRGVETQYF

clone size: -
V gene: TRBV27
J gene: TRBJ2-1
D gene: -
CDR3 DNA: TGTGCCAGCAACCTACGTGGCCCCTACTACAATGAGCAGTTCTTC
CDR3 protein: CASNLRGPYYNEQFF

clone size: -
V gene: TRBV4-1
J gene: TRBJ1-5
D gene: TRBD1
CDR3 DNA: TGCGCCAGCAGCCAGGCCGGGACAGAAGATCAGCCCCAGCATTTT
CDR3 protein: CASSQAGTEDQPQHF

clone size: -
V gene: TRBV6-1
J gene: TRBJ1-1
D gene: -
CDR3 DNA: TGTGCCAGCAGTGAAGCTTGGCCGGGACAGAACACTGAAGCTTTCTTT
CDR3 protein: CASSEAWPGQNTEAFF

clone size: -
V gene: TRBV28
J gene: TRBJ1-2
D gene: -
CDR3 DNA: TGTGCCAGCAGTTTTGAGGGTAGGAGCTACACCTTC
CDR3 protein: CASSFEGRSYTF

clone size: once
V gene: TRBV30
J gene: TRBJ1-4
D gene: -
CDR3 DNA: TGTGCCTGGAGATACGCCTCTAATGAAAAACTGTTTTTT
CDR3 protein: CAWRYASNEKLFF

clone size: -
V gene: TRBV7-8
J gene: TRBJ2-5
D gene: TRBD2
CDR3 DNA: TGTGCCAGCAGCTTCCTGTCTAGCGGGAACAAAGGGACCCAGTACTTC
CDR3 protein: CASSFLSSGNKGTQYF

clone size: -
V gene: TRBV12-3/TRBV12-4
J gene: TRBJ2-1
D gene: -
CDR3 DNA: TGTGCCAGCAGGTCCTACAATGAGCAGTTCTTC
CDR3 protein: CASRSYNEQFF

clone size: -
V gene: TRBV3-1/TRBV3-2
J gene: TRBJ2-3
D gene: TRBD2
CDR3 DNA: TGTGCCAGCAGCCTCGGGGGGGCCCCAGATACGCAGTATTTT
CDR3 protein: CASSLGGAPDTQYF

clone size: -
V gene: TRBV19
J gene: TRBJ2-7
D gene: -
CDR3 DNA: TGTGCCAGTAGTATAGATCCTCAGGGGTCCGGCTACGAGCAGTACTTC
CDR3 protein: CASSIDPQGSGYEQYF

clone size: few
V gene: TRBV4-2
J gene: TRBJ2-3
D gene: -
CDR3 DNA: TGTGCCAGCAGCCAAGCGGCAGCTACTAGCACAGATACGCAGTATTTT
CDR3 protein: CASSQAAATSTDTQYF